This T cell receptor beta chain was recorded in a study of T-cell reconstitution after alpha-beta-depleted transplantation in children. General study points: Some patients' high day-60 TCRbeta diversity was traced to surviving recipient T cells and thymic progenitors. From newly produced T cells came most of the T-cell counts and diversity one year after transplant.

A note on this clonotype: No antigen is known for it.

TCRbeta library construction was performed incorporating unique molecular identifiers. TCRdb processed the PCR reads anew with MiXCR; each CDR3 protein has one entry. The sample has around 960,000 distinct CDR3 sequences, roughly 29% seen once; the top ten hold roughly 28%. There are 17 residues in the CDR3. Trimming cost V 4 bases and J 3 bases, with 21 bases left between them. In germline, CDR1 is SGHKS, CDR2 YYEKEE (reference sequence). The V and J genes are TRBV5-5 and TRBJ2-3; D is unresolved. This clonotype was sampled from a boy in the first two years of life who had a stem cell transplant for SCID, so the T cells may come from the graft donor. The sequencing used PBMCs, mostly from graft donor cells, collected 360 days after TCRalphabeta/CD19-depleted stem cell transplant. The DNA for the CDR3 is TGTGCCAGCAGCCGTTTGTTGGGTAGGGTTGTGACAGATACGCAGTATTTT. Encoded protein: CASSRLLGRVVTDTQYF.